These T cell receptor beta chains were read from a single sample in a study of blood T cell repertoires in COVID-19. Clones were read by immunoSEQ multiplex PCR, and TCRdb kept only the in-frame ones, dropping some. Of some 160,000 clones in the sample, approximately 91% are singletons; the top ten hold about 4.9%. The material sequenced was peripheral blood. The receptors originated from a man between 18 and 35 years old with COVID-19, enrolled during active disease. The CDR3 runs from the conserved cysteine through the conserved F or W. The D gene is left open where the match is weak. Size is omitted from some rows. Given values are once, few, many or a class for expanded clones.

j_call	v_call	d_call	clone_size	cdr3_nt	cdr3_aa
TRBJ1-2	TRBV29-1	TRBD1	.	TGCAGCGTTGGGACAGGGGGGCCTCTATCCGGCTACACCTTC	CSVGTGGPLSGYTF
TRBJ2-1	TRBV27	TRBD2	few	TGTGCCAGCAGTCTGGGGGGGAGGAATGAGCAGTTCTTC	CASSLGGRNEQFF
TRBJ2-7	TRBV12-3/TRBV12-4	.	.	TGTGCCAGCAGTTTAGGGGGAGGCTACGAGCAGTACTTC	CASSLGGGYEQYF
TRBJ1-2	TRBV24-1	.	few	TGTGCCACCAGTGATTCAGAAGTCTATGGCTACACCTTC	CATSDSEVYGYTF
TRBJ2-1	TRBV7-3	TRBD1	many	TGTGCCAGCAGTCTTTTCTCCGGGACAGGGACGCATGAGCAGTTCTTC	CASSLFSGTGTHEQFF
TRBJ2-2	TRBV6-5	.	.	TGTGCCAGCTCCCCCCGAGACATGAACACCGGGGAGCTGTTTTTT	CASSPRDMNTGELFF
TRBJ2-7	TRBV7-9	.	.	TGTGCCAGCAGCTTACGGGCGGCGGGGAAGAGCTCCTACGAGCAGTACTTC	CASSLRAAGKSSYEQYF
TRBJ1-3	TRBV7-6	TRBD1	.	TGTGCCAGCAGCTTGGGCAGGGGGCCTGGAAACACCATATATTTT	CASSLGRGPGNTIYF
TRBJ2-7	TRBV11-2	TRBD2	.	TGTGCCAGCAGCCTCTCGGGGGGGGGCTTCGAAAACGAGCAGTACTTC	CASSLSGGGFENEQYF
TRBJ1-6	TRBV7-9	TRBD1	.	TGTGCCAGCAGCTTAGTGATCGGACAGGAGCATTCACCCCTCCACTTT	CASSLVIGQEHSPLHF
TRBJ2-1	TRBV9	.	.	TGTGCCAGCAGCGCTGGGGGGGCCGACTACAATGAGCAGTTCTTC	CASSAGGADYNEQFF